This TCR beta chain was sequenced in a study of Ad26.COV2.S vaccination and SARS-CoV-2 variants. V gave up 3 bases and J gave up 2 bases; unmatched junction bases: 3. The CDR3 runs to 13 residues. Germline CDR1 and CDR2: GTSNPN and SVGIG (reference sequence). Libraries were prepared by immunoSEQ multiplex PCR; TCRdb keeps only in-frame clonotypes and omits some of them. The repertoire holds roughly 320,000 clones, around 84% seen once, with approximately 2% in the top ten. The treatment denotes: some 20 received Ad26.COV2.S at low or high dose, single or two shots; about five received placebo; per-sample allocation not given. Specimen acquisition occurred on day 63 following the initial vaccine or placebo injection.

The TCR originated in a person between 18 and 59 years old who received the Ad26.COV2.S COVID-19 vaccine or a placebo. The sample was peripheral blood, taken in a trial of Ad26.COV2.S vaccine versus placebo. The genes are TRBV30 and TRBJ1-1; 7 bases match TRBD1. The CDR3 reads CAWRTGPNTEAFF. As DNA, the CDR3 is TGTGCCTGGAGGACAGGGCCAAACACTGAAGCTTTCTTT.